This TCR beta chain is from a study of T-cell memory formation after mild COVID-19 (dated by TCRdb to about 2021). With regard to the full study: TCR sequence clusters from the two donors were largely donor specific. In a couple of donors, T-cell clones that expanded and contracted after mild COVID-19 were followed by sequencing TCRalpha and TCRbeta repertoires longitudinally. The cohort was made up of two young adult volunteers, one female and one male, who were previously healthy.

CDR1 and CDR2 (DFQATT, SNEGSKA) derive from the germline V gene (reference sequence). Between the V and J ends, shortened by 6 bases and 8 bases respectively, the junction contains 16 bases. The CDR3 covers 13 residues, taking in both the cysteine and the phenylalanine. The CDR3 DNA has 39 bases and is translated from base 1. Concerning this clonotype: Its antigen is unknown. Base-call qualities are not available, and no considerably larger clone is one nucleotide away.

Ficoll-Paque density gradient centrifugation was the method used to isolate PBMCs. Reads for this sample came from an Illumina NovaSeq 6000. TCRalpha and TCRbeta cDNA libraries were built by 5'RACE with constant-segment primers, adding sample barcodes and unique molecular identifiers. RNA was extracted from every sample with Trizol reagent. The libraries were amplified in two PCR steps, and the second step added a second sample barcode and Illumina TruSeq adapters. Sequencing of libraries was performed on an Illumina NovaSeq with 2 x 150 bp paired-end reads. In the paper's pipeline: With migec v1.2.7, reads were demultiplexed and then collapsed into UMI-guided consensus sequences. Using mixcr v2.1.11, UMI consensuses were aligned to TRA and TRB V and J templates and then assembled into clonotypes. Expanded or contracted clonotypes were those called significant by both edgeR and NoisET, with noise models trained on biological replicates. edgeR calls used a false discovery rate-adjusted p below 0.01 and a log2 fold-change threshold of 1. As an exploratory analysis of dynamics, PCA with hierarchical clustering was applied to max-normalized trajectories of the 1000 most abundant clonotypes. Separately sequenced CD4+ and CD8+ repertoires were used to assign a CD4 or CD8 phenotype to each responding clone. The public reads were reprocessed in TCRdb via fastp at Q25 and MiXCR, keeping in-frame beta chains. Here each entry gathers all rows of one CDR3 protein and keeps the most common genes and DNA. These V and J calls are TCRdb output, not the study's own analysis. For this sample there are roughly 170,000 distinct CDR3 sequences; around a sixth appear just once. The ten largest clones represent about 4% of the sample.

The investigation overall reported the following: Contracting CD4+ clones turned up mainly in the CM and EM memory subsets, whereas EMRA was where CD8+ clones were enriched. Balanced CD4/CD8 phenotypes were observed for clones contracting from day 15 to 85, whereas a bias towards CD4+ was observed for a second wave of clones expanding from day 15 to 37. Some responding clones were detected in pre-infection memory, which suggested that pre-existing cross-reactive memory T cells had joined the SARS-CoV-2 response. Whether the second-wave clones peaking on day 37 were SARS-CoV-2 specific was not confirmed. Only a couple of mild cases were covered by the study, and larger cohorts that include severe cases with pre-infection samples were considered necessary.

Recombination joined TRBV20-1 with TRBJ1-4; a tentative D match to TRBD1 spans 6 bases. The sample was PBMCs or a T cell subset sorted from them (not recorded which). The origin of this receptor is a man in his late teens or twenties who had mild COVID-19 (a few samples of this study predate the infection). The sample titles of this study are shuffled in the database, so cell type and time point are left out; the donor was told from shared clones. The CDR3 region reads CSAEGVAREKLFF. The DNA reads as follows: TGCAGTGCAGAGGGGGTTGCGAGGGAAAAACTGTTTTTT.